This TCR beta chain was captured in a study of CD8+CD57+ T cells in acquired aplastic anemia. Across the whole study: Yields of DNA that came from sorted CD4+ and CD8+ cells averaged 3.2 ug.

CDR3 length: 14 amino acids. Trimming removed 3 bases from V and 5 bases from J, with 14 bases in between. Germline CDR1 reads LNHDA; CDR2 reads SQIVND (reference sequence). Genomic DNA templated the TCR beta VDJ and CDR3 profiling. MiXCR, applied by TCRdb to the reads, yields one record per CDR3 protein. The repertoire holds about 270,000 distinct CDR3 sequences, with approximately 56% as singletons. As for this clonotype: The antigen is unknown.

Study results and caveats: Significant differences in CD8+ Simpson's diversity were not observed between patients and controls. Patients shared twenty-nine CD8+ CDR3 sequences with controls.

The material sequenced was sorted CD4+, CD8+, or CD8+CD57+ T cells (not recorded which) from PBMCs. The clonotype was recovered from a human donor with severe aplastic anemia or a healthy control (not recorded which). The genes are TRBV19 and TRBJ2-7; D may be TRBD2 (6 bases). The CDR3 sequence is CASSIPGTGNEQYF. For the CDR3, the DNA is TGTGCCAGTAGTATCCCGGGGACTGGGAACGAGCAGTACTTC.